This is a list of T cell receptor beta chains from one sample in a study of blood T cells in healthy people across ages. From the 5' RACE reads, TCRdb called clonotypes with MiXCR, one entry per CDR3 protein. The sample has around 800,000 distinct CDR3 sequences; about half are singletons. Sequences were obtained from blood. The receptors here all came from an elderly man in good health. Each CDR3 is given with its conserved first and last residue. The order of the fields is V gene, D gene, CDR3 length, clone size, J gene, CDR3 DNA, CDR3 protein. A D gene is named only where the DNA matches it firmly. Clone size, where shown, is once, few, many, or a class for clones that have expanded.

V gene: TRBV27; D gene: TRBD1; CDR3 length: 13; clone size: -; J gene: TRBJ1-2; CDR3 DNA: TGTGCCAGCAGCTTTGACAGGGCTGGTGGCTACACCTTC; CDR3 protein: CASSFDRAGGYTF
V gene: TRBV29-1; D gene: -; CDR3 length: 14; clone size: -; J gene: TRBJ2-3; CDR3 DNA: TGCAGCGTATTGACAGGCCTTGGGACAGATACGCAGTATTTT; CDR3 protein: CSVLTGLGTDTQYF
V gene: TRBV7-9; D gene: TRBD2; CDR3 length: 15; clone size: once; J gene: TRBJ2-7; CDR3 DNA: TGTGCCAGCAGCTTATCAAGCGGGGCACCCTGCGAGCAGTACTTC; CDR3 protein: CASSLSSGAPCEQYF
V gene: TRBV5-4; D gene: -; CDR3 length: 16; clone size: few; J gene: TRBJ1-2; CDR3 DNA: TGTGCCAGCAGCTCACATTTCCGGACGGATAACTATGGCTACACCTTC; CDR3 protein: CASSSHFRTDNYGYTF
V gene: TRBV20-1; D gene: -; CDR3 length: 16; clone size: few; J gene: TRBJ2-7; CDR3 DNA: TGCAGTGCTAAGGCCCCTCCGGAGCTGGCCTCCTACGAGCAGTACTTC; CDR3 protein: CSAKAPPELASYEQYF
V gene: TRBV7-2; D gene: -; CDR3 length: 14; clone size: many; J gene: TRBJ2-1; CDR3 DNA: TGTGCCAGCAGCTTATGGGGAGGCGTTGGTGAGCAGTTCTTC; CDR3 protein: CASSLWGGVGEQFF
V gene: TRBV20-1; D gene: -; CDR3 length: 13; clone size: few; J gene: TRBJ1-2; CDR3 DNA: TGCAGTGCTATTCCAACAGGGCGCTATGGCTACACCTTC; CDR3 protein: CSAIPTGRYGYTF
V gene: TRBV14; D gene: TRBD2; CDR3 length: 19; clone size: -; J gene: TRBJ2-5; CDR3 DNA: TGTGCCAGCAGCCAAGTATGGAAGGTGGCTAGCGGGAGATCTGAGACCCAGTACTTC; CDR3 protein: CASSQVWKVASGRSETQYF
V gene: TRBV6-6; D gene: -; CDR3 length: 11; clone size: -; J gene: TRBJ2-5; CDR3 DNA: TGTGCCAGCAGTTACGATAATGAGCAGTACTTC; CDR3 protein: CASSYDNEQYF
V gene: TRBV10-3; D gene: TRBD2; CDR3 length: 16; clone size: -; J gene: TRBJ2-1; CDR3 DNA: TGTGCCATCAGTGAGTCAATTAGCGGGATGGGATCCGAGCAGTTCTTC; CDR3 protein: CAISESISGMGSEQFF
V gene: TRBV27; D gene: -; CDR3 length: 14; clone size: -; J gene: TRBJ1-2; CDR3 DNA: TGTGCCAGCAGTCCCGGTTGGTCTAACTATGGCTACACCTTC; CDR3 protein: CASSPGWSNYGYTF
V gene: TRBV20-1; D gene: -; CDR3 length: 14; clone size: -; J gene: TRBJ1-5; CDR3 DNA: TGCAGTGCTGGAGATCGGCGGTTCTTGGAGCCCCAGCATTTT; CDR3 protein: CSAGDRRFLEPQHF
V gene: TRBV11-2; D gene: -; CDR3 length: 13; clone size: few; J gene: TRBJ2-5; CDR3 DNA: TGTGCCAGCACCTTGGGTACGGAAGAGACCCAGTACTTC; CDR3 protein: CASTLGTEETQYF
V gene: TRBV12-3/TRBV12-4; D gene: -; CDR3 length: 12; clone size: -; J gene: TRBJ2-7; CDR3 DNA: TGTGCCAGCACCAGGACATTCTCCGAGCAGTACTTC; CDR3 protein: CASTRTFSEQYF
V gene: TRBV10-3; D gene: -; CDR3 length: 14; clone size: -; J gene: TRBJ2-5; CDR3 DNA: TGTGCCATCAGTGAGTTAGGGCCTCTGCAGACCCAGTACTTC; CDR3 protein: CAISELGPLQTQYF
V gene: TRBV7-2; D gene: -; CDR3 length: 15; clone size: -; J gene: TRBJ2-1; CDR3 DNA: TGTGCCAGCAGCTTATCGGCTAGCAATTACAATGAGCAGTTCTTC; CDR3 protein: CASSLSASNYNEQFF
V gene: TRBV7-6; D gene: -; CDR3 length: 15; clone size: -; J gene: TRBJ2-5; CDR3 DNA: TGTGCCAGCAGCCCGGAGCAGGTTGGGTGGGAGACCCAGTACTTC; CDR3 protein: CASSPEQVGWETQYF
V gene: TRBV28; D gene: TRBD1; CDR3 length: 15; clone size: -; J gene: TRBJ1-4; CDR3 DNA: TGTGCCAGCGTAAAAAGAGGGGGCACTAATGAAAAACTGTTTTTT; CDR3 protein: CASVKRGGTNEKLFF
V gene: TRBV11-3; D gene: -; CDR3 length: 18; clone size: once; J gene: TRBJ2-6; CDR3 DNA: TGTGCCAGCAGGTCACACGGGACACCTGGGGTAGGGGCCAACGTCCTGACTTTC; CDR3 protein: CASRSHGTPGVGANVLTF
V gene: TRBV7-9; D gene: TRBD2; CDR3 length: 14; clone size: few; J gene: TRBJ2-7; CDR3 DNA: TGTGCCAGCAGCTCACTAGCGGGACGTGGCGAGCAGTACTTC; CDR3 protein: CASSSLAGRGEQYF
V gene: TRBV3-1; D gene: -; CDR3 length: 15; clone size: few; J gene: TRBJ2-1; CDR3 DNA: TGTGCCAGCAGCCAACCAACTATGCAGGTTAATGAGCAGTTCTTC; CDR3 protein: CASSQPTMQVNEQFF
V gene: TRBV25-1; D gene: TRBD2; CDR3 length: 16; clone size: few; J gene: TRBJ2-1; CDR3 DNA: TGTGCCAGCAGTGACCCGGGACTAGCGGGAGTATACGAGCAGTTCTTC; CDR3 protein: CASSDPGLAGVYEQFF
V gene: TRBV28; D gene: TRBD1; CDR3 length: 15; clone size: few; J gene: TRBJ2-7; CDR3 DNA: TGTGCCAGCTCACAGGTTACAGGGGTATTCTACGAGCAGTACTTC; CDR3 protein: CASSQVTGVFYEQYF
V gene: TRBV7-2; D gene: TRBD1; CDR3 length: 13; clone size: -; J gene: TRBJ1-2; CDR3 DNA: TGTGCCAGCAGCTTATGGCAGGGGGAAGGCTACACCTTC; CDR3 protein: CASSLWQGEGYTF
V gene: TRBV20-1; D gene: TRBD1; CDR3 length: 13; clone size: few; J gene: TRBJ2-5; CDR3 DNA: TGCAGTGCACCTAGACAGGGACAAGAGACCCAGTACTTC; CDR3 protein: CSAPRQGQETQYF
V gene: TRBV2; D gene: -; CDR3 length: 12; clone size: many; J gene: TRBJ2-3; CDR3 DNA: TGTGCCAGCAGTGGTCTCGGGGATACGCAGTATTTT; CDR3 protein: CASSGLGDTQYF
V gene: TRBV5-1; D gene: -; CDR3 length: 15; clone size: many; J gene: TRBJ2-5; CDR3 DNA: TGCGCCAGCAGCTCCGGACAGTGGGCCCAAGAGACCCAGTACTTC; CDR3 protein: CASSSGQWAQETQYF